This T cell receptor (beta chain) comes out of a study of early T cells in non-severe SARS-CoV-2 infection. This CDR3 region has 18 residues. Per germline, CDR1 SGHTA and CDR2 FQGNSA. The J segment lost 4 bases and the V segment lost 5 bases, leaving 17 bases of the junction unmatched. Unique molecular identifiers were affixed to single, distinct cDNA molecules. TCRdb passed the 5' RACE reads through MiXCR, listing each CDR3 protein once. The profile shows 65,000 to 95,000 distinct CDR3 sequences, over 9% of them singletons. There are many counts of this clonotype. Sequences were obtained from whole blood. The chain joins TRBV7-2 to TRBJ2-3; 8 bases line up with TRBD2. The receptor comes from an adult who was a healthcare worker with PCR-confirmed SARS-CoV-2 infection or an uninfected control (not recorded which). CDR3 DNA: TGTGCCAGCAGCGCATCCGGGACTAGTGTTTTTTTTGCAGATACGCAGTATTTT. Translating gives CASSASGTSVFFADTQYF.